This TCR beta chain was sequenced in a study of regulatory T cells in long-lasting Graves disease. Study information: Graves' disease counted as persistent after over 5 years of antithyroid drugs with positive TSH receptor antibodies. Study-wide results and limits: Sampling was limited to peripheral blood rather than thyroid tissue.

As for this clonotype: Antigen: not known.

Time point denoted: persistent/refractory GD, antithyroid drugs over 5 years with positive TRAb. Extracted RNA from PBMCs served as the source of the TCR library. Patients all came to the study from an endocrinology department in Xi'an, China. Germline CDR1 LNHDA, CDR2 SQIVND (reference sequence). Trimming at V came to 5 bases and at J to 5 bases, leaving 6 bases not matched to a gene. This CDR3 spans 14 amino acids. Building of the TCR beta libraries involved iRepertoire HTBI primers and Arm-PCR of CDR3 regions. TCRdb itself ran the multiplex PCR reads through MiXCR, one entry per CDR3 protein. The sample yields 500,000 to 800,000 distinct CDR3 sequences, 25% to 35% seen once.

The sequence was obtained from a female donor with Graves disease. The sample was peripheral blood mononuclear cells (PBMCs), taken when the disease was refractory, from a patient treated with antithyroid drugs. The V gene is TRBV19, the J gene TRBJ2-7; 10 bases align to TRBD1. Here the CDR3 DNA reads TGTGCCAGTAGTCCGGGACAGGGGTTCCACGAGCAGTACTTC. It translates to CASSPGQGFHEQYF. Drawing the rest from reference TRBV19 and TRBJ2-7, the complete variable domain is DGGITQSPKYLFRKEGQNVTLSCEQNLNHDAMYWYRQDPGQGLRLIYYSQIVNDFQKGDIAEGYSVSREKKESFPLTVTSAQKNPTAFYLCASSPGQGFHEQYFGPGTRLTVT.